Presented here are 17 T cell receptor beta chains from one specimen sequenced in a study of control samples from healthy donors and cancer patients. Generated by immunoSEQ multiplex PCR, the TCRdb table keeps only in-frame clones and is missing some. The sample lists more than 95,000 clones; less than 90% were seen once. The sample was blood. These receptors all stem from a man between 18 and 29 years old in good health.

The V and J genes are TRBV5-5 and TRBJ1-1; 10 nucleotides match TRBD1. Looked up from germline, CDR1 is SGHKS and CDR2 is YYEKEE (reference sequence). This CDR3 has 15 residues. V lost 4 bases, J lost 7 bases, and 10 bases stayed unmatched. CDR3 region: CASSPSDRGHNEAFF. DNA for the CDR3: TGTGCCAGCAGCCCTTCCGACAGGGGGCACAATGAAGCTTTCTTT.

The genes are TRBV28 and TRBJ2-7; D is perhaps TRBD1 or TRBD2 (5 bases each). This CDR3 has 14 residues. Between the trimmed V and J ends, which lost 2 bases and 3 bases, there was a span of 11 bases. Germline V gene data show CDR1 as MDHEN and CDR2 as SYDVKM. The CDR3 loop reads CASSLPGTLYEQYF. The CDR3 DNA reads TGTGCCAGCAGTTTACCGGGGACCCTCTACGAGCAGTACTTC.

The V and J genes are TRBV27 and TRBJ2-1; no clear D gene. The CDR3 totals 13 residues. V was cut by 5 bases and J by 9 bases, with 14 bases left in between. Germline V gene lookup returns CDR1 MNHEY and CDR2 SMNVEV (reference sequence). The CDR3 DNA reads as TGTGCCAGCAGTCCCGCCCTGTGGGCTGAGCAGTTCTTC. This translates into CASSPALWAEQFF.

The CDR3 protein is CASSLDGTGGAGGYTF. The CDR3 region has the DNA TGCGCCAGCAGCTTAGACGGGACAGGGGGCGCCGGGGGCTACACCTTC. The J gene is TRBJ1-2, the V gene TRBV5-1, with TRBD1 matching 12 bases. This CDR3 comprises 16 residues. Unmatched junction bases numbered 10, after V lost 2 bases and J lost 8 bases. Germline loops: CDR1 SGHRS, CDR2 YFSETQ.

CDR3 region: CAGRRAGGNEQFF. The CDR3 DNA follows: TGTGCCGGAAGGAGGGCCGGGGGGAATGAGCAGTTCTTC. The J gene is TRBJ2-1, the V gene TRBV28; 7 nucleotides line up with TRBD2. The CDR3 has 13 amino acids. CDR1 is MDHEN and CDR2 is SYDVKM in the germline V gene. Trimming cost V 11 bases and J 7 bases; bases outside gene matches: 11.

About this clone: An end of the junction does not agree with germline; a read error may underlie this. The rearrangement links TRBV7-7 to TRBJ2-5; D is possibly TRBD2 (7 bases). Germline V gives CDR1 SSHAT, CDR2 FNYEAQ (reference sequence). The CDR3 has 15 amino acids. This chain's CDR3 is CASSLVRGGQETQYF. The CDR3 DNA is TGTGCTAGCAGCTTAGTAAGGGGGGGCCAAGAGACCCAGTACTTC.

The gene calls are TRBV6-5 and TRBJ2-1; 13 bases match TRBD2. This CDR3 has 15 amino acids. Germline trimming cut 6 bases from V and 7 bases from J; bases unmatched to any gene: 6. Germline values: CDR1 MNHEY, CDR2 SVGAGI. This chain's CDR3 is CASRRGLAGVNEQFF. The DNA for the CDR3 is TGTGCCAGCAGAAGAGGACTAGCGGGAGTTAATGAGCAGTTCTTC.

This chain joins TRBV6-4 and TRBJ2-7; no clear D. V lost 7 bases to trimming and J lost 5 bases, with 15 bases between them. Germline lookup yields CDR1 MRHNA and CDR2 SNTAGT. This CDR3 comprises 13 residues. As DNA, the CDR3 is TGTGCCAGCATTGAGAGTATTGACAACGAGCAGTACTTC. Translation: CASIESIDNEQYF.

This chain links TRBV7-2 with TRBJ1-2, with 7 bases that match TRBD1. This CDR3 is built from 17 residues. CDR1 is SGHTA, CDR2 FQGNSA, per germline. Trimming took 4 bases from V and 0 from J; bases not matched to a gene: 11. The DNA of the CDR3 is TGTGCCAGCAGCTCTATAGGCGGTAGGGGGCCTAACTATGGCTACACCTTC. Its translation: CASSSIGGRGPNYGYTF.

J is TRBJ1-2 and V is TRBV20-1; D gene unclear. The CDR3 has 10 amino acids. Trimming left V 1 base short and J 4 bases short, with 1 base between. Per germline, CDR1 DFQATT and CDR2 SNEGSKA (reference sequence). Here the CDR3 reads CSARGYGYTF. The DNA of the CDR3 is TGCAGTGCTAGAGGCTATGGCTACACCTTC.

The chain recombines TRBV18 with TRBJ1-6; 7 nucleotides match TRBD1. From germline, CDR1 is KGHSH and CDR2 LQKENI. The CDR3 extends over 15 amino acids. J gave up 10 bases and V 0 bases, and 6 bases lay outside the gene matches. The CDR3 is CASSPPTGSFSPLHF. CDR3 nucleotide sequence: TGTGCCAGCTCACCACCGACAGGGAGTTTCTCACCCCTCCACTTT.

For this clone: This CDR3 is also generated by other DNA sequences in the sample. The J gene is TRBJ2-7, the V gene TRBV4-1; 9 bases line up with TRBD1. The CDR3 covers 15 residues. J lost 2 bases, V lost 2 bases, and 4 bases had no gene match. Per germline, CDR1 MGHRA and CDR2 YSYEKL. The CDR3 DNA sequence: TGCGCCAGCAGCCAAAGGACAGGGGCGCCCTACGAGCAGTACTTC. It encodes CASSQRTGAPYEQYF.

The V and J genes are TRBV2 and TRBJ2-3; TRBD2 matches 9 bases. The V gene's germline CDR1 is SNHLY and CDR2 FYNNEI. Trimming removed 3 bases from V and 3 bases from J; junction bases left unmatched: 4. The length of the CDR3 is 15 residues. The CDR3 here is CASSERLAGTDTQYF. DNA of the CDR3: TGTGCCAGCAGTGAGCGTCTAGCGGGGACAGATACGCAGTATTTT.

This clone was seen once. CDR3 sequence: CASSFWTGANYGYTF. DNA for the CDR3: TGTGCCAGCAGTTTTTGGACAGGGGCAAACTATGGCTACACCTTC. The chain carries TRBV27 and TRBJ1-2; TRBD1 matches at 9 bases. This CDR3 has 15 residues. V shed 3 bases, J shed 2 bases, and the junction held 4 bases outside the gene matches. Germline CDR1 reads MNHEY; CDR2 reads SMNVEV (reference sequence).

This rearrangement joins TRBV6-5 to TRBJ1-1; the D gene is possibly TRBD1 (6 bases). Germline V gives CDR1 MNHEY, CDR2 SVGAGI. This CDR3 contains 14 residues. V was clipped by 0 bases and J by 5 bases, with 10 bases between them. CDR3 coding DNA: TGTGCCAGCAGTTACTCGGGGGGCAGAACTGAAGCTTTCTTT. Encoded protein: CASSYSGGRTEAFF.

This chain links TRBV5-1 with TRBJ2-7, with D possibly being TRBD2 (6 bases). V lost 2 bases and J 4 bases, leaving 16 bases between the germline ends. The CDR3 is 15 residues long. Germline V gives CDR1 SGHRS, CDR2 YFSETQ. Here the CDR3 reads CASSFLGGRDYEQYF. CDR3 DNA: TGCGCCAGCAGCTTTTTGGGAGGCAGGGATTACGAGCAGTACTTC.

V gene TRBV6-2 or TRBV6-3 combines with J gene TRBJ1-2, with D unclear. Germline CDR1 and CDR2: MNHEY and SVGEGT. Trimming shortened V by 2 bases and J by 2 bases, and 21 bases separated the two germline ends. The CDR3 runs 18 residues. The CDR3 protein is CASSYRTPPLLKNYGYTF. The CDR3 DNA is TGTGCCAGCAGTTACCGAACACCTCCCCTATTAAAGAACTATGGCTACACCTTC.